This section outlines one T cell receptor (beta chain) sequence together with its context. Its antigen remains unknown. TCRdb's table, derived via immunoSEQ multiplex PCR, lists solely in-frame clones and lacks some. This repertoire shows 70,000 to 95,000 clones, around 83% found once; its top ten account for about 1.3%. CDR1 and CDR2 (germline): MNHEY, SMNVEV (reference sequence). The CDR3 extends over 14 amino acids. Trimming pared 0 bases from V and 6 bases from J, leaving 8 bases between. This specimen comes from a study of lymphopenia after photon versus proton radiotherapy. Study-level points and caveats: Relative stability marked proton patients; photon patients lost diversity and naive cells. Authors raise, but do not show, better survival with proton therapy. Post-nadir diversity loss with photons came from oligoclonal expansion, particularly CD8+ Temra cells.

The input for sequencing was peripheral blood, taken from a patient treated with proton-based radiotherapy. The sequence derives from a man in his 60s with pancreatic cancer. J is TRBJ2-2 and V is TRBV27; D unresolved. CDR3 in DNA: TGTGCCAGCAGTTTATCGCCTTTAGCCGGGGAGCTGTTTTTT. Encoded protein: CASSLSPLAGELFF.